This TCR beta chain was documented in a study of beta chain features in type 1 diabetes. Study-wide context: Patients looked much like healthy donors when it came to age, gender and cell yields.

The whole isolated RNA underwent reverse transcription, so sequencing captured expressed TCRB transcripts. Sequencing of naive, central memory and regulatory T cell samples gave an average of around 4 million reads. The repertoire was sequenced with immunoSEQ multiplex PCR; TCRdb's copy has only in-frame clones and lacks some. The sample includes roughly 150,000 clones, 7% to 10% of them seen just once. Study findings and constraints: People with Type 1 diabetes carried modestly yet significantly shorter TCRB CDR3s in all four CD4+ subsets. Among patients, naive, central memory and Treg TCRB repertoires appeared more similar than among healthy donors.

Worth noting for this clone: Its specificity is not known.

Germline-derived CDR1 and CDR2 are SGHTA and FQGNSA. V lost 5 bases and J lost 2; bases outside the gene matches: 13. The CDR3 has 17 residues. The sequencing input was central memory CD4+ T cells from blood. The V gene is TRBV7-2, the J gene TRBJ2-5; TRBD2 matches at 8 bases. The receptor comes from a woman aged 18-29 years in good health. CDR3 DNA sequence: TGTGCCAGCAGCCAAGATCAGGTAGCGGGGCTACAAGAGACCCAGTACTTC. Translated: CASSQDQVAGLQETQYF.